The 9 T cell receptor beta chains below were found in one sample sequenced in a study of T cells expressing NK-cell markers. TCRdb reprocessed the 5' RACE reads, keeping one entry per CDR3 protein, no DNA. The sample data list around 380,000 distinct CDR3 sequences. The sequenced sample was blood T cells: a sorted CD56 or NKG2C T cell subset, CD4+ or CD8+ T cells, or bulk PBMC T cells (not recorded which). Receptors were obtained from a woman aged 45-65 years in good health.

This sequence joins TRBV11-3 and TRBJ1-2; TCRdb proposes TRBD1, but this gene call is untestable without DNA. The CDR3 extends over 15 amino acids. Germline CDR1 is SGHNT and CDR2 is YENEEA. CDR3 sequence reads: CASSSLGTANYGYTF.

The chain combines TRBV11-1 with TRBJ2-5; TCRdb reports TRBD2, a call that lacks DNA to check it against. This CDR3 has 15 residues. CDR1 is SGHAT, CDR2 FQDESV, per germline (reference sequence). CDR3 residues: CASSPSSSGSETQYF.

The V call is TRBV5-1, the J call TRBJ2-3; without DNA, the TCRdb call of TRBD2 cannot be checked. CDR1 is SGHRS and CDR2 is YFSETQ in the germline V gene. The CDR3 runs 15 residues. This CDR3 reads CASSLEGLTTDTQYF.

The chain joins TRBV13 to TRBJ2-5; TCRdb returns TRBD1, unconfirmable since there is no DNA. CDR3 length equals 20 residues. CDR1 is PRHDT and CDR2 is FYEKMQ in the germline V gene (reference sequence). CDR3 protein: CASSSRPTLRPGQTQETQYF.

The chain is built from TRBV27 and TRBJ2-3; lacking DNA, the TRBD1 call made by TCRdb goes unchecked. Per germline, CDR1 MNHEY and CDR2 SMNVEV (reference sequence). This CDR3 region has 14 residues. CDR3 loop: CASGNRGSTDTQYF.

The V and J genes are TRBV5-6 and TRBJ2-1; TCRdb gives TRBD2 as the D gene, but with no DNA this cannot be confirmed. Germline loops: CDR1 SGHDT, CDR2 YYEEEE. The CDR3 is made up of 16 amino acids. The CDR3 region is CASSSSREFRHNEQFF.

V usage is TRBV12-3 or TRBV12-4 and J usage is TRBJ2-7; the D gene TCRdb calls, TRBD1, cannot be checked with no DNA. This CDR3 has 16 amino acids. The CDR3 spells CASSLGQGAAVGEQYF.

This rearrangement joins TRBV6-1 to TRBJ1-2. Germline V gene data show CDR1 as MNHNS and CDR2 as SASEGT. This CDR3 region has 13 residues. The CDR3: CASSEAHSSGYTF.

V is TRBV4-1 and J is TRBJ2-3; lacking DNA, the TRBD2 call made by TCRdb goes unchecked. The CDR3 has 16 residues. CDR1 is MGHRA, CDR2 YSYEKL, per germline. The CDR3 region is CASSPLSLREEDTQYF.